Following are 24 T cell receptor beta chains from one sample sequenced in a study of T cell changes during pregnancy in multiple sclerosis. TCRdb's copy holds only in-frame clones and misses some; the assay was immunoSEQ multiplex PCR. The sample gives around 80,000 clones, around 92% of which show up once; over 1.3% is in the top ten. Source: peripheral blood, taken before pregnancy. The receptors originated from a female donor with multiple sclerosis, enrolled in a pregnancy study.

J is TRBJ1-5 and V is TRBV10-3; tentatively, D is TRBD1 (5 bases). This CDR3 is 15 amino acids long. From germline, CDR1 is ENHRY and CDR2 SYGVKD. Trimming removed 2 bases from V and 4 bases from J, with 12 bases in between. CDR3 nucleotide sequence: TGTGCCATCAGTGAGAACCGGGGACTTAATCAGCCCCAGCATTTT. It encodes CAISENRGLNQPQHF.

The J gene is TRBJ1-1, the V gene TRBV5-5; D possibly corresponds to TRBD1 (6 bases). CDR3 length: 15 residues. The germline V gene has CDR1 SGHKS and CDR2 YYEKEE (reference sequence). The V end was cut by 4 bases, the J end by 4 bases, with 17 bases between. CDR3 nucleotides: TGTGCCAGCAGCCCCCCGAACAGGGAGAGCACTGAAGCTTTCTTT. The encoded protein is CASSPPNRESTEAFF.

The chain joins TRBV11-2 to TRBJ1-5; D is possibly TRBD1 (5 bases). Germline V gene sequence: CDR1 SGHAT, CDR2 FQNNGV. The CDR3 length is 15 residues. Trimming left V 5 bases short and J 0 bases short, with 11 bases between. CDR3 nucleotide sequence: TGTGCCAGCAGCCCCCGGGGGAGTAGCAATCAGCCCCAGCATTTT. Its translation: CASSPRGSSNQPQHF. Based on the CDR3 plus reference TRBV11-2 and TRBJ1-5, the full variable domain is EAGVAQSPRYKIIEKRQSVAFWCNPISGHATLYWYQQILGQGPKLLIQFQNNGVVDDSQLPKDRFSAERLKGVDSTLKIQPAKLEDSAVYLCASSPRGSSNQPQHFGDGTRLSIL.

This chain links TRBV6-1 with TRBJ1-1; 7 nucleotides agree with TRBD1. The CDR3 runs to 12 residues. The V segment lost 4 bases and the J segment 8 bases; nucleotides outside the gene matches: 4. CDR1 is MNHNS, CDR2 SASEGT, per germline. In nucleotides, the CDR3 is TGTGCCAGCAGTGGACAGACAGGGGAAGCTTTCTTT. Residues: CASSGQTGEAFF.

In regard to this clone: This CDR3 is also generated by other DNA sequences in the sample. The rearrangement joins TRBV5-1 to TRBJ1-5, with 7 bases that match TRBD1. V was pared by 4 bases and J by 2 bases, with 3 bases of the junction left unmatched. CDR3 length: 14 residues. From germline, CDR1 is SGHRS and CDR2 YFSETQ. This chain's CDR3 is CASSPGQGNQPQHF. CDR3 nucleotides: TGCGCCAGCAGCCCCGGACAGGGCAATCAGCCCCAGCATTTT. Full variable domain (rest looked up from reference TRBV5-1 and TRBJ1-5): KAGVTQTPRYLIKTRGQQVTLSCSPISGHRSVSWYQQTPGQGLQFLFEYFSETQRNKGNFPGRFSGRQFSNSRSEMNVSTLELGDSALYLCASSPGQGNQPQHFGDGTRLSIL.

This chain uses TRBV2 with TRBJ2-1; weak D call: TRBD1 (5 bases). Germline V gene sequence: CDR1 SNHLY, CDR2 FYNNEI. The CDR3 is made up of 15 amino acids. Trimming pared 8 bases from V and 4 bases from J, leaving 18 bases between. Here the CDR3 reads CASASLGPQYNEQFF. Here the CDR3 DNA reads TGTGCCAGCGCTTCTTTGGGGCCCCAATACAATGAGCAGTTCTTC.

This rearrangement joins TRBV19 to TRBJ2-7, with D maybe TRBD2 (5 bases). With 7 bases removed from V and 9 bases from J, the gap between germline ends came to 22 bases. The CDR3 totals 14 residues. Germline V gene sequence: CDR1 LNHDA, CDR2 SQIVND (reference sequence). This CDR3 is CASTQSEGTLVQYF. The CDR3, as DNA: TGTGCCAGTACCCAATCCGAGGGTACGCTGGTGCAGTACTTC.

The chain links TRBV2 to TRBJ1-1; 7 nucleotides agree with TRBD1. After removal of 7 bases from V and 7 bases from J, the junction contained 12 bases not matched to a gene. Germline V gives CDR1 SNHLY, CDR2 FYNNEI. This CDR3 is 14 amino acids long. CDR3 protein: CASIRDSDGDEAFF. The CDR3 DNA sequence: TGTGCCAGCATAAGGGACAGTGACGGGGATGAAGCTTTCTTT.

This chain links TRBV5-4 with TRBJ2-7; the D gene is possibly TRBD1 (6 bases). With 4 bases removed from V and 5 bases from J, the gap between germline ends came to 16 bases. Germline V gene lookup returns CDR1 SGHNT and CDR2 YYREEE (reference sequence). CDR3 size: 14 residues. The CDR3 is CASSLWTEGDEQYF. The CDR3 nucleotides read TGTGCCAGCAGCCTCTGGACTGAGGGGGACGAGCAGTACTTC.

This chain uses TRBV7-2 with TRBJ2-3; tentatively, D is TRBD1 (6 bases). V was trimmed by 4 bases and J by 2 bases, leaving 16 bases between them. Germline V CDR1 and CDR2: SGHTA, FQGNSA. CDR3 length: 16 residues. The CDR3 region has the DNA TGTGCCAGCAGCTGGGGACATGCGGTCAACACAGATACGCAGTATTTT. It yields the protein CASSWGHAVNTDTQYF.

V and J are TRBV28 and TRBJ2-7; 8 positions agree with TRBD1. Trimming took 3 bases from V and 7 from J; bases not matched to a gene: 11. CDR3 length equals 15 residues. Germline CDR1 MDHEN, CDR2 SYDVKM. The CDR3 is CASSLGPGTGHEQYF. The CDR3 coding sequence is TGTGCCAGCAGTTTGGGCCCCGGGACAGGTCATGAGCAGTACTTC.

The J gene is TRBJ2-7, the V gene TRBV6-6; D not certain. Trimming pared 2 bases from V and 3 bases from J, leaving 8 bases between. Germline loops: CDR1 MNHNY, CDR2 SVGAGI (reference sequence). The length of the CDR3 is 13 residues. The CDR3 sequence is CASSYDISYEQYF. CDR3 bases: TGTGCCAGCAGTTACGACATTAGCTACGAGCAGTACTTC.

The rearrangement joins TRBV27 to TRBJ2-7, with 8 bases identical to TRBD1. V lost 5 bases and J lost 7; bases outside the gene matches: 13. CDR3 size: 15 residues. The germline gives CDR1 MNHEY, CDR2 SMNVEV (reference sequence). CDR3 region: CASSNAGTGSEEQYF. DNA of the CDR3: TGTGCCAGCAGTAACGCCGGGACAGGATCTGAGGAGCAGTACTTC.

CDR3 sequence (DNA): TGTGCCTGGTCAAGGGGGTCCAATCAGCCCCAGCATTTT. This codes for CAWSRGSNQPQHF. This chain joins TRBV30 and TRBJ1-5; tentative D call: TRBD1 (6 bases). Trimming removed 5 bases at V and 3 bases at J, with 11 bases between. CDR1 is GTSNPN and CDR2 is SVGIG in the germline V gene (reference sequence). This CDR3 spans 13 amino acids.

V and J are TRBV16 and TRBJ2-4, with a tentative D call TRBD1 (7 bases). The V end was cut by 0 bases, the J end by 5 bases, with 11 bases between. The CDR3 loop spans 15 amino acids. Germline V CDR1 and CDR2: KGHSY, FQNENV. The CDR3 loop reads CASSQSEGAQNIQYF. The CDR3 nucleotides are TGTGCCAGCAGCCAATCGGAGGGGGCGCAAAACATTCAGTACTTC.

This clone was picked up one time. The chain couples TRBV5-4 to TRBJ1-3, with D tentatively TRBD1 (6 bases). The CDR3 is 13 residues long. Trimming stripped 3 bases from V and 8 bases from J, with 12 bases between. Germline loops: CDR1 SGHNT, CDR2 YYREEE (reference sequence). The CDR3 here is CASSWGPRDTIYF. CDR3 nucleotide sequence: TGTGCCAGCAGCTGGGGGCCCAGGGACACCATATATTTT.

This clone has only a few counts. The genes are TRBV7-6 and TRBJ2-3; D is perhaps TRBD1 (5 bases). This CDR3 is built from 15 residues. The germline gives CDR1 SGHVS, CDR2 FNYEAQ. V was shortened by 1 base and J by 3 bases, with 11 bases between the two germline ends. The CDR3, as DNA: TGTGCCAGCAGCTTAGTCCCCAGGGCTACAGATACGCAGTATTTT. Its protein product is CASSLVPRATDTQYF.

V and J are TRBV7-9 and TRBJ1-4, with 8 bases that match TRBD1. V lost 5 bases, J lost 6 bases, and 8 bases stayed unmatched. There are 15 residues in the CDR3. Germline CDR1 and CDR2: SEHNR and FQNEAQ (reference sequence). CDR3 region: CASSQGQVWDEKLFF. As DNA, the CDR3 is TGTGCCAGCAGCCAGGGACAGGTTTGGGATGAAAAACTGTTTTTT.

This clone was observed a few times. This chain links TRBV2 with TRBJ1-1, with D unresolved. This CDR3 is built from 13 residues. Germline values: CDR1 SNHLY, CDR2 FYNNEI. With 7 bases removed from V and 1 base from J, the gap between germline ends came to 10 bases. CDR3: CASTPGPNTEAFF. The CDR3 region has the DNA TGTGCCAGCACCCCTGGCCCGAACACTGAAGCTTTCTTT.

The chain has TRBV9 and TRBJ2-7; tentative D call: TRBD2 (5 bases). The CDR3 consists of 16 residues. Per germline, CDR1 SGDLS and CDR2 YYNGEE. Trimming pared 3 bases from V and 3 bases from J, leaving 19 bases between. CDR3 DNA: TGTGCCAGCAGCGCAGCCCCCGAGCGGAGAAACTACGAGCAGTACTTC. The encoded protein is CASSAAPERRNYEQYF.

The J gene is TRBJ1-5, the V gene TRBV27; the match to TRBD1 covers 8 bases. Trimming cost V 5 bases and J 2 bases; bases outside gene matches: 11. In germline, CDR1 is MNHEY, CDR2 SMNVEV (reference sequence). The CDR3 loop spans 17 amino acids. The CDR3 protein is CASSGQGEWVGNQPQHF. The CDR3 DNA follows: TGTGCCAGCAGTGGACAGGGAGAATGGGTGGGCAATCAGCCCCAGCATTTT.

The rearrangement uses TRBV9 and TRBJ2-7, with D possibly matching TRBD1 (6 bases). Deletions cut 2 bases from V and 0 bases from J, with 12 bases between. The CDR3 extends over 15 amino acids. CDR1 and CDR2 (germline): SGDLS, YYNGEE. The CDR3 region has the DNA TGTGCCAGCAGCGTCACGGGACACCACTCCTACGAGCAGTACTTC. It specifies CASSVTGHHSYEQYF. Together with reference TRBV9 and TRBJ2-7, the CDR3 gives the full variable domain: DSGVTQTPKHLITATGQRVTLRCSPRSGDLSVYWYQQSLDQGLQFLIQYYNGEERAKGNILERFSAQQFPDLHSELNLSSLELGDSALYFCASSVTGHHSYEQYFGPGTRLTVT.

V usage is TRBV7-9 and J usage is TRBJ2-5, with 7 positions matching TRBD1. Trimming removed 3 bases from V and 5 bases from J; junction bases left unmatched: 6. Germline assignment: CDR1 SEHNR and CDR2 FQNEAQ (reference sequence). CDR3 length: 14 residues. For the CDR3, the DNA is TGTGCCAGCAGCTTGGTGACAGGGCGGGAGACCCAGTACTTC. Its translation: CASSLVTGRETQYF. The complete variable domain, with remaining parts taken from reference TRBV7-9 and TRBJ2-5, reads DTGVSQNPRHKITKRGQNVTFRCDPISEHNRLYWYRQTLGQGPEFLTYFQNEAQLEKSRLLSDRFSAERPKGSFSTLEIQRTEQGDSAMYLCASSLVTGRETQYFGPGTRLLVL.

V is TRBV18 and J is TRBJ2-3; 8 bases align to TRBD1. This CDR3 comprises 12 residues. From germline, CDR1 is KGHSH and CDR2 LQKENI. Unmatched junction bases numbered 2, after V lost 6 bases and J lost 6 bases. This CDR3 is CASSRDRDTQYF. The DNA of the CDR3 is TGTGCCAGCTCGCGGGACAGGGATACGCAGTATTTT.